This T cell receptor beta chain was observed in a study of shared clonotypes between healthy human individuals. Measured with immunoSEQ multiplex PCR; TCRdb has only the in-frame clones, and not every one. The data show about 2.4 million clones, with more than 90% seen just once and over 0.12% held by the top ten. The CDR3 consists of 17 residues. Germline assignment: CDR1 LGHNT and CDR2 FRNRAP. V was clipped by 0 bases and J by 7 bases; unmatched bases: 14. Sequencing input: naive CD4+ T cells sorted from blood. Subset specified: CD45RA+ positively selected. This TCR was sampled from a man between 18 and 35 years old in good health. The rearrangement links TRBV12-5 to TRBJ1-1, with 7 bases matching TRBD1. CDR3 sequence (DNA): TGTGCTAGTGGTTTGGTAACCGGCGACAGGGAGGGAAATGAAGCTTTCTTT. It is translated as CASGLVTGDREGNEAFF.